The 14 T cell receptor beta chains given below trace back to one sample, sequenced in a study of cytomegalovirus exposure and HLA in healthy donors. Primers for the PCR totalled 60 Vbeta and 13 Jbeta. The repertoire was sequenced with immunoSEQ multiplex PCR; TCRdb's copy has only in-frame clones and lacks some. The sample has 150,000 to 200,000 clones; approximately 80% are singletons. The sample consisted of PBMCs. The receptors shown here come from a woman aged 40 to 55 in good health and CMV-seronegative.

The chain has TRBV27 and TRBJ2-7; TRBD2 is a possible D gene (5 bases). This CDR3 comprises 14 residues. V was cut by 2 bases and J by 3 bases, with 11 bases left in between. The V gene's germline CDR1 is MNHEY and CDR2 SMNVEV (reference sequence). CDR3 coding DNA: TGTGCCAGCAGTTTAAACGGGGTTCACTACGAGCAGTACTTC. This translates into CASSLNGVHYEQYF.

The chain is built from TRBV7-2 and TRBJ2-5; TRBD1 aligns across 9 bases. The germline gives CDR1 SGHTA, CDR2 FQGNSA. J was trimmed by 9 bases and V by 5 bases; bases with no gene match: 10. The CDR3 totals 14 residues. The CDR3 DNA reads as TGTGCCAGCAGCCCTGGGACAGGGAGAATGTCCCAGTACTTC. Translation: CASSPGTGRMSQYF.

The rearrangement joins TRBV4-2 to TRBJ2-3, with TRBD2 identical over 10 bases. This CDR3 is 17 amino acids long. V was clipped by 5 bases and J by 2 bases; unmatched bases: 10. The germline V gene has CDR1 LGHNA and CDR2 YNFKEQ. CDR3 region: CASSERGTSGVTDTQYF. CDR3 nucleotides: TGTGCCAGCAGCGAAAGAGGAACTAGCGGGGTCACAGATACGCAGTATTTT.

The chain joins TRBV5-1 to TRBJ2-1; D possibly corresponds to TRBD2 (6 bases). V was cut by 3 bases and J by 14 bases, with 12 bases left in between. Germline V lookup: CDR1 SGHRS, CDR2 YFSETQ. The CDR3 consists of 11 residues. Written as DNA, the CDR3 is TGCGCCAGCAGCTCGCCGGGAGCCAAGTTCTTC. Translating gives CASSSPGAKFF. The variable domain in full, with the rest retrieved from reference TRBV5-1 and TRBJ2-1, is KAGVTQTPRYLIKTRGQQVTLSCSPISGHRSVSWYQQTPGQGLQFLFEYFSETQRNKGNFPGRFSGRQFSNSRSEMNVSTLELGDSALYLCASSSPGAKFFGPGTRLTVL.

The chain links TRBV5-1 to TRBJ2-5, with D possibly being TRBD2 (6 bases). V dropped 0 bases and J dropped 4 bases, with 13 bases sitting between them. This CDR3 comprises 15 residues. The germline CDR1 and CDR2 sequences are SGHRS and YFSETQ. CDR3 amino acids: CASSLDAGLGETQYF. DNA of the CDR3: TGCGCCAGCAGCTTGGATGCGGGACTGGGAGAGACCCAGTACTTC.

This clone was observed once. The J gene is TRBJ2-2, the V gene TRBV11-1; 12 nucleotides agree with TRBD2. With 4 bases clipped from V and 4 bases from J, the junction kept 1 base outside the gene matches. From germline, CDR1 is SGHAT and CDR2 FQDESV (reference sequence). CDR3 length: 15 amino acids. The CDR3 region has the DNA TGTGCCAGCAGCTCACTAGCGGGGGGCACCGGGGAGCTGTTTTTT. It codes for CASSSLAGGTGELFF.

The J gene is TRBJ2-1, the V gene TRBV30; 7 positions agree with TRBD2. The germline gives CDR1 GTSNPN, CDR2 SVGIG (reference sequence). The CDR3 extends over 13 amino acids. Trimming removed 3 bases from V and 8 bases from J; junction bases left unmatched: 7. The CDR3, as DNA: TGTGCCTGGAGCGGAGGGGAGGGCGATGAGCAGTTCTTC. This codes for CAWSGGEGDEQFF.

The chain carries TRBV27 and TRBJ2-1, with D hard to call. The V and J ends lost 2 bases and 9 bases respectively, with 14 bases between them. CDR3 size: 14 residues. The germline V gene has CDR1 MNHEY and CDR2 SMNVEV (reference sequence). The CDR3 sequence: CASSLIHPFSEQFF. The CDR3 bases are TGTGCCAGCAGTTTAATCCATCCGTTCAGTGAGCAGTTCTTC.

The V call is TRBV28, the J call TRBJ2-1, with TRBD2 matching 11 bases. Germline loops: CDR1 MDHEN, CDR2 SYDVKM. This CDR3 comprises 14 residues. Trimming at V came to 10 bases and at J to 2 bases, leaving 4 bases not matched to a gene. As DNA, the CDR3 is TGTGCCACCCAGACTAGCGGGGCCTACAATGAGCAGTTCTTC. It yields the protein CATQTSGAYNEQFF.

This clone was recorded a few times. The chain joins TRBV18 to TRBJ2-5; the match to TRBD2 covers 10 bases. V shed 4 bases, J shed 2 bases, and the junction held 1 base outside the gene matches. The CDR3 has 14 amino acids. Germline loops: CDR1 KGHSH, CDR2 LQKENI. The CDR3 reads CASSRTSGQETQYF. CDR3 nucleotides: TGTGCCAGCTCACGGACTAGCGGACAAGAGACCCAGTACTTC.

The chain uses TRBV18 and TRBJ2-1; possibly TRBD2 for D (5 bases). The V end lost 3 bases, the J end lost 0 bases, and 12 bases lay between the germline ends. This CDR3 has 16 residues. CDR1 and CDR2 from the germline V gene are KGHSH and LQKENI. The chain's CDR3 is CASSPPTGSSYNEQFF. CDR3 coding DNA: TGTGCCAGCTCACCCCCGACTGGGAGCTCCTACAATGAGCAGTTCTTC.

The CDR3 loop reads CSVKAGGQNEQFF. CDR3 bases: TGCAGCGTTAAAGCGGGGGGGCAAAATGAGCAGTTCTTC. This chain links TRBV29-1 with TRBJ2-1; 10 positions match TRBD2. The CDR3 runs to 13 residues. The V and J ends lost 5 bases and 7 bases, in that order; junction bases with no gene match: 5. In germline, CDR1 is SQVTM, CDR2 ANQGSEA.

On this clone itself: One end of the junction fails to match germline, which may point to a read error. V gene TRBV29-1 combines with J gene TRBJ2-1; D gene ambiguous. CDR1 and CDR2 from the germline V gene are SQVTM and ANQGSEA. The CDR3 is made up of 12 amino acids. DNA of the CDR3: TGCAGCGTTGACAGGTCCTCCAATGAGCAGTTCTTC. Amino acids: CSVDRSSNEQFF.

CDR3 sequence: CATSRGGRNQPQHF. CDR3 coding DNA: TGTGCCACCAGCAGAGGAGGGAGAAATCAGCCCCAGCATTTT. V and J are TRBV15 and TRBJ1-5; D not resolved. Trimming shortened V by 1 base and J by 4 bases, and 8 bases separated the two germline ends. CDR1 and CDR2 (germline): LNHNV, YYDKDF (reference sequence). The CDR3 spans 14 residues.